This T cell receptor (beta chain) was documented in a study of blood T cell repertoires in COVID-19. V was pared by 10 bases and J by 2 bases, with 13 bases between. The CDR3 runs 13 residues. In the original processing: Amplification of reference gene primers provided the estimated nucleated cell counts. Sequencing used immunoSEQ multiplex PCR; TCRdb keeps in-frame clones, though not all of them. That table furnishes V, J and clone size, whereas the DNA furnished D and trimming. The profile shows around 190,000 clones, about 85% of them singletons. Sequenced sample: peripheral blood. This sequence was found in a woman aged 40 to 49 with COVID-19, enrolled during active disease. The chain has TRBV12-3 or TRBV12-4 and TRBJ2-3, with TRBD1 as a possible D gene (5 bases). In nucleotides, the CDR3 is TGTGCCACGCAACTCAGGGCCACAGATACGCAGTATTTT. It encodes CATQLRATDTQYF.